A single sample gave rise to the 8 T cell receptor beta chains below, sequenced in a study of T-cell reconstitution after alpha-beta-depleted transplantation in children. Unique molecular identifiers were incorporated during preparation of the TCRbeta library. TCRdb re-called the PCR reads through MiXCR, storing one row per CDR3 protein. Of 600,000 to 700,000 distinct CDR3 sequences in the sample, around 13% are singletons; the top ten hold around 0.8%. The sample in question was PBMCs, obtained before TCRalphabeta/CD19-depleted stem cell transplant. The receptor set was obtained from a girl aged 2-10 years with congenital amegakaryocytic thrombocytopenia, due to receive a stem cell transplant.

This clonotype occurred many times. The chain uses TRBV20-1 and TRBJ2-2; a possible D gene is TRBD2 (5 bases). With 6 bases removed from V and 1 base from J, the gap between germline ends came to 9 bases. CDR3 length equals 13 residues. Germline CDR1 reads DFQATT; CDR2 reads SNEGSKA (reference sequence). CDR3 coding DNA: TGCAGTGCCCACGGACTGAACACCGGGGAGCTGTTTTTT. Protein product: CSAHGLNTGELFF.

Concerning this clonotype: An end of the junction differs from the germline gene, which may be a read error. The rearrangement joins TRBV2 to TRBJ2-7; tentative D call: TRBD2 (7 bases). Germline CDR1 and CDR2: SNHLY and FYNNEI. The CDR3 loop spans 9 amino acids. The CDR3 DNA follows: TGTGCCAGCGACAGGCTAGCGGACTTC. Protein: CASDRLADF.

This clonotype came up many times. This chain joins TRBV12-3 or TRBV12-4 and TRBJ1-6; D might be TRBD1 (5 bases). Trimming took 3 bases from V and 9 from J, leaving 15 bases between them. CDR3 length equals 15 residues. DNA of the CDR3: TGTGCCAGCAGTTTGTGGGGGACGATGAGTTCACCCCTCCACTTT. Translating it yields CASSLWGTMSSPLHF.

This clonotype was seen many times. J is TRBJ2-6 and V is TRBV29-1; 7 nucleotides match TRBD1. V lost 6 bases to trimming and J lost 0 bases; unmatched junction nucleotides: 8. Germline CDR1 is SQVTM and CDR2 is ANQGSEA. The CDR3 is made up of 16 amino acids. The chain's CDR3 is CSVLGQESSGANVLTF. CDR3 DNA: TGCAGCGTCCTCGGACAGGAAAGCTCTGGGGCCAACGTCCTGACTTTC.

This clonotype was detected ten times or more. The rearrangement uses TRBV6-1 and TRBJ1-5; D might be TRBD1 (6 bases). The CDR3 is made up of 13 amino acids. Per germline, CDR1 MNHNS and CDR2 SASEGT. The CDR3: CATQGAAGQPQHF. CDR3 bases: TGTGCTACACAGGGAGCGGCAGGGCAGCCCCAGCATTTT.

This clonotype showed up many times. The J gene is TRBJ2-1, the V gene TRBV5-1, with TRBD2 matching 13 bases. The J segment lost 7 bases and the V segment lost 4 bases, leaving 17 bases of the junction unmatched. CDR3 size: 19 residues. Germline-derived CDR1 and CDR2 are SGHRS and YFSETQ. Here the CDR3 DNA reads TGCGCCAGCAGCCGGACGGGGATAGGACTAGCGGGAGACTGGAATGAGCAGTTCTTC. Its translation: CASSRTGIGLAGDWNEQFF.

This clonotype occurred a few times. The chain couples TRBV7-9 to TRBJ2-2; 12 bases map to TRBD2. The CDR3 is made up of 16 amino acids. The ends lost 4 bases at V and 5 bases at J; junction bases unmatched: 5. From germline, CDR1 is SEHNR and CDR2 FQNEAQ (reference sequence). This chain's CDR3 is CASSSRLAGETGELFF. The CDR3 DNA reads TGTGCCAGCAGCTCAAGACTAGCGGGAGAAACCGGGGAGCTGTTTTTT.

This rearrangement joins TRBV20-1 to TRBJ2-1; TRBD2 aligns across 10 bases. V lost 2 bases, J lost 2 bases, and 6 bases stayed unmatched. CDR3 length equals 16 residues. Germline assignment: CDR1 DFQATT and CDR2 SNEGSKA (reference sequence). CDR3: CSARSSTSGAYNEQFF. The CDR3 bases are TGCAGTGCTAGATCCTCAACTAGCGGGGCCTACAATGAGCAGTTCTTC.